This TCR beta chain originates from a study of cytomegalovirus exposure and HLA in healthy donors. This CDR3 contains 13 residues. CDR1 is LNHDA, CDR2 SQIVND, per germline (reference sequence). The germline V and J ends were trimmed by 9 bases and 6 bases, with 15 bases remaining between them. Amplification used 60 Vbeta primers and 13 Jbeta primers. Assay: immunoSEQ multiplex PCR; the TCRdb copy retains only in-frame clones and omits some. Found here are around 110,000 clones, 75% to 85% of them singletons; the top ten hold almost 3%. Specimen: PBMCs. V is TRBV19 and J is TRBJ1-3; D remains ambiguous. The sequence was collected from a woman aged 18-35 years in good health and CMV-seropositive. The CDR3 DNA sequence: TGTGCCAGCTGGAGGTCGCAAGAAAACACCATATATTTT. It translates to CASWRSQENTIYF. The whole variable domain, filled in from reference TRBV19 and TRBJ1-3, reads DGGITQSPKYLFRKEGQNVTLSCEQNLNHDAMYWYRQDPGQGLRLIYYSQIVNDFQKGDIAEGYSVSREKKESFPLTVTSAQKNPTAFYLCASWRSQENTIYFGEGSWLTVV.